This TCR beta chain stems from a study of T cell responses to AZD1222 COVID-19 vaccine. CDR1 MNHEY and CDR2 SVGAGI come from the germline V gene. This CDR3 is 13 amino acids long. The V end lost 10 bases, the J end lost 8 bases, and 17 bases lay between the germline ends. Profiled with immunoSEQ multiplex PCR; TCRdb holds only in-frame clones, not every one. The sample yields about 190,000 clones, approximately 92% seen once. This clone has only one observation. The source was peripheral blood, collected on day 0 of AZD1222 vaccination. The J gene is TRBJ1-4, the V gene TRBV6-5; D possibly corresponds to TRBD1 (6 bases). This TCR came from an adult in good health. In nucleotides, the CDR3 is TGTGCCACCCGGTGGGGGCGGGAAGAAAAACTGTTTTTT. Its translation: CATRWGREEKLFF.